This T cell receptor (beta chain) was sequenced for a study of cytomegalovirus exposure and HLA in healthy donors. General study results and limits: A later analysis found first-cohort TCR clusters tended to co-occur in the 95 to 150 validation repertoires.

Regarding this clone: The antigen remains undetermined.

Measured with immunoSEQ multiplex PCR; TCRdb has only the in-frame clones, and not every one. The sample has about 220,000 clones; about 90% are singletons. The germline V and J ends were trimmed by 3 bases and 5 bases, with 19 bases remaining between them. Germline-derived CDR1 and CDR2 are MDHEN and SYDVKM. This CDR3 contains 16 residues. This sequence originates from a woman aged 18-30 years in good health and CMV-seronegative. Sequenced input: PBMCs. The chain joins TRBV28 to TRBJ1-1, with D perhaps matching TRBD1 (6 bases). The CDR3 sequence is CASSLVYSGGRTEAFF. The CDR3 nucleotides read TGTGCCAGCAGTTTGGTTTATAGTGGGGGCCGAACTGAAGCTTTCTTT.